This paragraph reports one T cell receptor (beta chain). Its antigen target is currently unknown. Per-nucleotide qualities are absent, and no much larger clonotype sits a single base away. This sample was included in a study of control samples from healthy donors and cancer patients (dated by TCRdb to the early 2020s). Library construction relied on the immunoSEQ multiplex PCR assay. Drawn from immuneACCESS, this table holds only the in-frame rearrangements with V and J called that TCRdb kept. Clones are partly lost; checked studies trace under half to an unresolved V gene and leave the rest unexplained. The sample table contains 89,000 or so clones; only one count was recorded for approximately 87% of them. The ten largest clonotypes hold more than 15% of the sample. The TCR originated in a man aged 50-60 years in good health. Sequencing was done on a sample of blood.

The CDR3 amino acid sequence is: CATSGWTDANEKLFF. The base sequence is TGTGCCACCAGCGGGTGGACGGATGCGAATGAAAAACTGTTTTTT. Recombination linked TRBV15 to TRBJ1-4; there is no confident call for the D gene. Taken from the germline V gene (reference sequence), the CDR1 and CDR2 loops are LNHNV and YYDKDF. The CDR3 contains 15 residues, cysteine and phenylalanine counted. Only the CDR3 DNA is retained, 45 bases long and in frame from the first base. V is reduced by 5 bases and J by 5 bases, leaving a spacing of 15 bases between them. Joined to the reference TRBV15 and TRBJ1-4 proteins, this CDR3 gives the full variable domain: DAMVIQNPRYQVTQFGKPVTLSCSQTLNHNVMYWYQQKSSQAPKLLFHYYDKDFNNEADTPDNFQSRRPNTSFCFLDIRSPGLGDTAMYLCATSGWTDANEKLFFGSGTQLSVL.